The rows below give T cell receptor beta chains drawn from one sample of a study of blood T cell repertoires in COVID-19. Measured with immunoSEQ multiplex PCR; TCRdb has only the in-frame clones, and not every one. The table has 130,000 or so clones, around nine tenths seen once. Sequencing used peripheral blood. These receptors all come from a woman in her fifties or sixties with acute or convalescent COVID-19. Each CDR3 is given with its conserved first and last residue. Each record gives: V gene, D gene, J gene, clone size, CDR3 protein. A D gene is named only where the DNA matches it firmly. Clone size appears in some rows only: once, few, many, or a class for an expanded clone.

TRBV5-6	TRBD1	TRBJ1-4	.	CASSGRDSLANEKLFF
TRBV5-1	.	TRBJ2-7	.	CASSETGSSYEQYF
TRBV24-1	TRBD2	TRBJ2-7	.	CATSDGVAGGYEQYF
TRBV7-9	TRBD1	TRBJ2-3	once	CASSAGTGFTDTQYF
TRBV5-6	.	TRBJ2-1	.	CASSFGSPSSYNEQFF
TRBV20-1	.	TRBJ2-1	.	CSAKGGDEQFF
TRBV11-2	.	TRBJ2-2	.	CASSLVLGPTTGELFF
TRBV6-5	TRBD1	TRBJ1-5	.	CASRMGQEFNQPQHF
TRBV5-4	TRBD1	TRBJ2-2	.	CASSAGQDTGELFF
TRBV5-1	TRBD2	TRBJ2-7	.	CASSPFGRASGESSYEQYF
TRBV24-1	TRBD1	TRBJ2-2	.	CATSDPPGTGNTGELFF
TRBV7-2	.	TRBJ1-6	.	CASSYQGTTSSPLHF
TRBV7-8	TRBD2	TRBJ2-1	.	CASSFSLGGSYNEQFF
TRBV6-2/TRBV6-3	TRBD2	TRBJ2-5	.	CASSYSAGGAETQYF
TRBV5-6	.	TRBJ2-5	.	CASSLGRQAQETQYF